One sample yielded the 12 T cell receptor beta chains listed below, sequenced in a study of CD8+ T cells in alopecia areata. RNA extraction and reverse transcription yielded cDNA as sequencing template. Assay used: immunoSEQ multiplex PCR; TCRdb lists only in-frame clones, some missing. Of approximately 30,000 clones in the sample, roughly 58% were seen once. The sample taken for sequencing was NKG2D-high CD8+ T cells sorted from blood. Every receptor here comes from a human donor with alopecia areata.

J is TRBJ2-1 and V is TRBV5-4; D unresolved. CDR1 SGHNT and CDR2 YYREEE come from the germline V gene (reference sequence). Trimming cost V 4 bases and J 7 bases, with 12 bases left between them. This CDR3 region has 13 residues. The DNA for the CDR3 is TGTGCCAGCAGCCCCGGCGTGGGGAATGAGCAGTTCTTC. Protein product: CASSPGVGNEQFF.

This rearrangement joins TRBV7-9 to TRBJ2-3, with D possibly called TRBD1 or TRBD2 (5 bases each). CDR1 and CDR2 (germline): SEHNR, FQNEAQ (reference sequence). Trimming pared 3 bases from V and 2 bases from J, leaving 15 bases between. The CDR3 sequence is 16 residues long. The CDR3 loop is CASSFSLLGTTDTQYF. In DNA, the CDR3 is TGTGCCAGCAGCTTTTCCCTACTAGGGACCACAGATACGCAGTATTTT.

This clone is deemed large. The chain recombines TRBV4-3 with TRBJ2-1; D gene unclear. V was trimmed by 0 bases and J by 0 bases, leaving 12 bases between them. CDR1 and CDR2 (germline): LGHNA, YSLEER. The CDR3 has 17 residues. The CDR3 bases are TGCGCCAGCAGCCAAGAAGGACCGCCGAGCTCCTACAATGAGCAGTTCTTC. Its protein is CASSQEGPPSSYNEQFF.

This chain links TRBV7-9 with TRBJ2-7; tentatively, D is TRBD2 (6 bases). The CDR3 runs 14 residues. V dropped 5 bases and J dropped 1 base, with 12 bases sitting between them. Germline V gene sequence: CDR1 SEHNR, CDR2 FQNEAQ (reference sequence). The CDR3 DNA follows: TGTGCCAGCAGCCCGATAGCGGATTCCTACGAGCAGTACTTC. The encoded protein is CASSPIADSYEQYF.

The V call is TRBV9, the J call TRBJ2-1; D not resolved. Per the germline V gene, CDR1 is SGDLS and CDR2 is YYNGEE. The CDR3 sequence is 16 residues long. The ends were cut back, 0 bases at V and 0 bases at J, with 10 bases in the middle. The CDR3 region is CASSVGPPSSYNEQFF. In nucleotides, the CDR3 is TGTGCCAGCAGCGTAGGGCCTCCTAGCTCCTACAATGAGCAGTTCTTC.

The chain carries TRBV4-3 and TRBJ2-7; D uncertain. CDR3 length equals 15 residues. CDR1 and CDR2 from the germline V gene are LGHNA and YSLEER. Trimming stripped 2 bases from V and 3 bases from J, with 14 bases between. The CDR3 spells CASSQFHTESYEQYF. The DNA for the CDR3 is TGCGCCAGCAGCCAATTCCACACAGAAAGCTACGAGCAGTACTTC.

CDR3 in amino acids: CASSLAGVSYNEQFF. The CDR3 DNA reads TGTGCCAGCAGCTTAGCGGGGGTCTCCTACAATGAGCAGTTCTTC. The chain has TRBV7-6 and TRBJ2-1; the D gene could be TRBD1 or TRBD2 (5 bases each). This CDR3 is built from 15 residues. Trimming stripped 0 bases from V and 0 bases from J, with 6 bases between. Germline V gene lookup returns CDR1 SGHVS and CDR2 FNYEAQ.

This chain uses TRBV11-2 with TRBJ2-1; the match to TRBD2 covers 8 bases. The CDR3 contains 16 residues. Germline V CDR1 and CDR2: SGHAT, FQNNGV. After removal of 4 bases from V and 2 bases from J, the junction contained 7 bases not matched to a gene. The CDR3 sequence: CASSSFPAGAYNEQFF. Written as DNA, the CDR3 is TGTGCCAGCAGCTCCTTCCCAGCGGGGGCCTACAATGAGCAGTTCTTC.

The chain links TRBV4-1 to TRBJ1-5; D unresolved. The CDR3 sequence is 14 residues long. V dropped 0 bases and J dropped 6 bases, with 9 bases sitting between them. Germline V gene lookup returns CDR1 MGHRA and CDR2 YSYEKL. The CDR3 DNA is TGCGCCAGCAGCCAAGATTACATCAGTCAGCCCCAGCATTTT. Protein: CASSQDYISQPQHF.

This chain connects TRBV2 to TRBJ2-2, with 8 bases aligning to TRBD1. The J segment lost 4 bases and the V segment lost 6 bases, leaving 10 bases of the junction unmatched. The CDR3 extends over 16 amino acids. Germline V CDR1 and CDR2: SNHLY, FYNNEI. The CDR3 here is CASRDDRGGVTGELFF. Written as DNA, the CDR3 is TGTGCCAGCAGGGACGACAGGGGAGGAGTCACCGGGGAGCTGTTTTTT.

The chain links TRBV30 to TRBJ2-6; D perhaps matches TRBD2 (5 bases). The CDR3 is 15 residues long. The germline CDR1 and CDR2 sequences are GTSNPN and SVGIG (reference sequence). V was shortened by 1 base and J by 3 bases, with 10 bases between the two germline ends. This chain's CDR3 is CAWSEGGSGANVLTF. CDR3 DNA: TGTGCCTGGAGTGAAGGAGGCAGTGGGGCCAACGTCCTGACTTTC.

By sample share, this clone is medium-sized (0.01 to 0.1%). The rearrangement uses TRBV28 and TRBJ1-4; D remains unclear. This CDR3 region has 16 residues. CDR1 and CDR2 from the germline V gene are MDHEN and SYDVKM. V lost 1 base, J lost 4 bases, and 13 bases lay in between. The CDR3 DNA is TGTGCCAGCAGTTTATCGGCAGGACCTCTTAATGAAAAACTGTTTTTT. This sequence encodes CASSLSAGPLNEKLFF.